These 8 T cell receptor beta chains came from one sample sequenced in a study of T-cell reconstitution after alpha-beta-depleted transplantation in children. The authors prepared the TCRbeta library with unique molecular identifiers. MiXCR, run by TCRdb on the PCR reads, gives a single entry per CDR3 protein. This table has approximately 240,000 distinct CDR3 sequences, approximately 10% appearing once. Here the sequenced sample was PBMCs, taken before TCRalphabeta/CD19-depleted stem cell transplant. The receptor set was obtained from a child under two years old with acute myeloid leukemia, due to receive a stem cell transplant.

This clonotype has ten or more counts. The J gene is TRBJ1-5, the V gene TRBV6-1; D is ambiguous. CDR1 is MNHNS and CDR2 is SASEGT in the germline V gene. Trimming took 1 base from V and 7 from J, leaving 5 bases between them. The CDR3 has 12 amino acids. CDR3 in amino acids: CASSEVGQPQHF. CDR3 in DNA: TGTGCCAGCAGTGAAGTCGGACAGCCCCAGCATTTT.

This clonotype came up many times. The V and J genes are TRBV30 and TRBJ2-1; no definite D call. Germline CDR1 and CDR2: GTSNPN and SVGIG (reference sequence). The CDR3 has 13 residues. Trimming stripped 0 bases from V and 3 bases from J, with 6 bases between. The CDR3 DNA sequence: TGTGCCTGGAGTGTTTCCTTCTACAATGAGCAGTTCTTC. Protein: CAWSVSFYNEQFF.

This clonotype was seen at least ten times. The chain uses TRBV7-3 and TRBJ1-1, with D possibly TRBD1 on 5 matching bases. Deletions cut 0 bases from V and 1 base from J, with 12 bases between. The CDR3 has 16 residues. Looked up from germline, CDR1 is SGHTA and CDR2 is FQGTGA. This CDR3 reads CASSLTPGLGNTEAFF. The CDR3 nucleotides read TGTGCCAGCAGCTTAACGCCAGGGCTGGGGAACACTGAAGCTTTCTTT.

This clonotype was picked up many times. This sequence joins TRBV7-2 and TRBJ2-7, with D maybe TRBD1 (7 bases). V lost 0 bases to trimming and J lost 2 bases, with 14 bases between them. The germline V gene has CDR1 SGHTA and CDR2 FQGNSA. This CDR3 comprises 16 residues. The CDR3: CASSLARRGPTYEQYF. As DNA, the CDR3 is TGTGCCAGCAGCTTAGCGCGGAGGGGGCCAACCTACGAGCAGTACTTC. Full variable domain (outside the CDR3, taken from reference TRBV7-2 and TRBJ2-7): GAGVSQSPSNKVTEKGKDVELRCDPISGHTALYWYRQSLGQGLEFLIYFQGNSAPDKSGLPSDRFSAERTGGSVSTLTIQRTQQEDSAVYLCASSLARRGPTYEQYFGPGTRLTVT.

Written as DNA, the CDR3 is TGTGCCAGCAGTGAAGCGGGAGGACAGAGGGGAAACACCATATATTTT. Translating gives CASSEAGGQRGNTIYF. This sequence joins TRBV2 and TRBJ1-3; a possible D gene is TRBD1 (6 bases). Deletions cut 0 bases from V and 4 bases from J, with 13 bases between. The CDR3 is 16 residues long. Germline lookup yields CDR1 SNHLY and CDR2 FYNNEI. The full variable domain, with the rest looked up from reference TRBV2 and TRBJ1-3, is EPEVTQTPSHQVTQMGQEVILRCVPISNHLYFYWYRQILGQKVEFLVSFYNNEISEKSEIFDDQFSVERPDGSNFTLKIRSTKLEDSAMYFCASSEAGGQRGNTIYFGEGSWLTVV.

This clonotype was counted at least ten times. The genes are TRBV6-5 and TRBJ2-1; 11 positions match TRBD2. Germline V gene lookup returns CDR1 MNHEY and CDR2 SVGAGI. CDR3 length: 16 residues. V was clipped by 4 bases and J by 6 bases; unmatched bases: 8. CDR3 sequence: CASSSNVAGGPNEQFF. The CDR3 DNA sequence: TGTGCCAGCAGTTCCAACGTAGCGGGAGGGCCCAATGAGCAGTTCTTC.

There are many counts of this clonotype. The chain joins TRBV19 to TRBJ1-5; unclear D gene. CDR1 and CDR2 (germline): LNHDA, SQIVND (reference sequence). The CDR3 length is 13 residues. V lost 4 bases to trimming and J lost 4 bases, with 8 bases between them. In DNA form, the CDR3 reads TGTGCCAGTAGTAAACAGAGAAATCAGCCCCAGCATTTT. It yields the protein CASSKQRNQPQHF. Drawing the rest from reference TRBV19 and TRBJ1-5, the complete variable domain is DGGITQSPKYLFRKEGQNVTLSCEQNLNHDAMYWYRQDPGQGLRLIYYSQIVNDFQKGDIAEGYSVSREKKESFPLTVTSAQKNPTAFYLCASSKQRNQPQHFGDGTRLSIL.

This clonotype was counted at least ten times. The chain joins TRBV20-1 to TRBJ2-1; tentatively, D is TRBD2 (6 bases). The V gene lost 0 bases and the J gene lost 6 bases, with 15 bases spanning the gap. The CDR3 totals 15 residues. Germline V lookup: CDR1 DFQATT, CDR2 SNEGSKA (reference sequence). The CDR3 loop is CSARDLGGESNEQFF. The CDR3 DNA follows: TGCAGTGCTAGAGATCTGGGCGGGGAGTCCAATGAGCAGTTCTTC.